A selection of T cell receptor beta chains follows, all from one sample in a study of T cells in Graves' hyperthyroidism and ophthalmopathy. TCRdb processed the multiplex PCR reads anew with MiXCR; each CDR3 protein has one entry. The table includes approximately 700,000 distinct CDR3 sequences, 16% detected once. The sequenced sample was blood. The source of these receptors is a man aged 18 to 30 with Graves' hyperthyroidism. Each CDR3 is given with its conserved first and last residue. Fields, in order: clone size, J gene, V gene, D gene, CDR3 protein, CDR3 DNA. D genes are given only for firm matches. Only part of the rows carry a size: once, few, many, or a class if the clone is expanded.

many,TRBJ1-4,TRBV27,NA,CASRRSGTFEKLFF,TGTGCCAGCAGACGATCCGGGACATTTGAAAAACTGTTTTTT
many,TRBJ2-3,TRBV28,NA,CASLRGEWADTQYF,TGTGCCAGCCTTAGGGGGGAATGGGCAGATACGCAGTATTTT
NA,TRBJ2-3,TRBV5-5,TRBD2,CASSLEAGVGTDTQYF,TGTGCCAGCAGCTTGGAGGCGGGAGTAGGCACAGATACGCAGTATTTT
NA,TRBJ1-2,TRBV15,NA,CATSRDAEVALYGYTF,TGTGCCACCAGCAGAGATGCGGAGGTAGCCCTCTATGGCTACACCTTC
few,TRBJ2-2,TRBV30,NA,CAWGWQYTGELFF,TGTGCCTGGGGGTGGCAGTACACCGGGGAGCTGTTTTTT
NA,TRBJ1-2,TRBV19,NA,CASADIGNYGYTF,TGTGCCAGTGCCGACATTGGGAACTATGGCTACACCTTC
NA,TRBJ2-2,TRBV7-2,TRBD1,CASGSRTGANTGELFF,TGTGCCAGCGGCTCCAGGACAGGCGCGAACACCGGGGAGCTGTTTTTT
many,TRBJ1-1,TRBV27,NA,CASSLDSMNTEAFF,TGTGCCAGCAGTTTGGACAGCATGAACACTGAAGCTTTCTTT
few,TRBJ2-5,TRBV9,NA,CASSVASRETQYF,TGTGCCAGCAGCGTAGCTTCTCGAGAGACCCAGTACTTC
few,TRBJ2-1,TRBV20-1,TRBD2,CSARELAGYNEQFF,TGCAGTGCTAGGGAACTAGCGGGTTACAATGAGCAGTTCTTC
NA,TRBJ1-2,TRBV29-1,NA,CSVEFGPYGYTF,TGCAGCGTTGAGTTCGGACCCTATGGCTACACCTTC
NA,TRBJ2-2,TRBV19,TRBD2,CASILKAGHTGELFF,TGTGCCAGTATCCTAAAAGCGGGACACACCGGGGAGCTGTTTTTT
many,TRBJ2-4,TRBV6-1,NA,CASIMRVAKNIQYF,TGTGCCAGCATTATGAGGGTAGCCAAAAACATTCAGTACTTC
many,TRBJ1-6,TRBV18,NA,CASSPTAASPLHF,TGTGCCAGCTCACCCACTGCGGCTTCACCCCTCCACTTT
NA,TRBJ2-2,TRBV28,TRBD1,CASRNRGRPGELFF,TGTGCCAGCAGAAACAGGGGGCGCCCCGGGGAGCTGTTTTTT
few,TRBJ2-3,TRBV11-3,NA,CASSRPPCTQYF,TGTGCCAGCAGCAGACCTCCTTGTACGCAGTATTTT
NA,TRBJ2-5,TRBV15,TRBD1,CATSRKGWDRGETQYF,TGTGCCACCAGCAGGAAGGGGTGGGACAGGGGTGAGACCCAGTACTTC
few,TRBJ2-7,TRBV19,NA,CATRGAGNEQYF,TGTGCCACCCGGGGGGCAGGAAACGAGCAGTACTTC
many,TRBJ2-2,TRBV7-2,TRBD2,CASSLAPGLAKGELFF,TGTGCCAGCAGCTTAGCACCGGGACTAGCCAAGGGGGAGCTGTTTTTT
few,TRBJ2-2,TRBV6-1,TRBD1,CASGTGLNTGELFF,TGTGCCAGCGGGACAGGCCTTAACACCGGGGAGCTGTTTTTT
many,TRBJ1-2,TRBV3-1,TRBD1,CASSPGTAYNYGYTF,TGTGCCAGCAGCCCGGGGACAGCCTATAACTATGGCTACACCTTC
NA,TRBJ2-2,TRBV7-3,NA,CASSRIGGSVPTGELFF,TGTGCCAGCAGCCGAATTGGAGGGAGTGTACCCACCGGGGAGCTGTTTTTT
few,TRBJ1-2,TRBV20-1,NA,CSARGWGSGADYGYTF,TGCAGTGCTAGAGGGTGGGGTTCAGGGGCGGACTATGGCTACACCTTC
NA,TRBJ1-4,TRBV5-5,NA,CASSPMGVRGVTNEKLFF,TGTGCCAGCAGCCCGATGGGGGTCCGGGGGGTAACTAATGAAAAACTGTTTTTT
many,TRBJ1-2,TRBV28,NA,CASSRPPPVNRTNYGYTF,TGTGCCAGCAGTCGGCCCCCCCCCGTTAACAGGACTAACTATGGCTACACCTTC
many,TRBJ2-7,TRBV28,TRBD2,CASRVTSESYEQYF,TGTGCCAGCAGAGTGACTAGCGAATCCTACGAGCAGTACTTC
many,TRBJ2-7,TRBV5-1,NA,CASSPGAGGGYEQYF,TGCGCCAGCAGCCCGGGCGCCGGAGGAGGATACGAGCAGTACTTC
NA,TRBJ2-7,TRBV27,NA,CASSTPDGGGEQYF,TGTGCCAGCAGTACCCCCGACGGGGGTGGCGAGCAGTACTTC
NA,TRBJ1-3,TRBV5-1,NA,CASSLAVSRDLRTRADTIYF,TGCGCCAGCAGCTTGGCCGTAAGCCGGGACCTAAGAACCCGTGCGGACACCATATATTTT
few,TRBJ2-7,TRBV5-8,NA,CASSLRGVEQYF,TGTGCCAGCAGCTTGAGGGGGGTTGAGCAGTACTTC
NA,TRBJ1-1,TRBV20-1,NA,CSASSLEGDTEAFF,TGCAGTGCTAGTAGCCTGGAAGGGGACACTGAAGCTTTCTTT
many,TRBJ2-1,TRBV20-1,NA,CSARPPLSSYNEQFF,TGCAGTGCTAGGCCCCCACTAAGCTCCTACAATGAGCAGTTCTTC